The 5 T cell receptor beta chains presented below share a single source sample, sequenced in a study of blood T cell repertoires in COVID-19. TCRdb's table, derived via immunoSEQ multiplex PCR, lists solely in-frame clones and lacks some. This sample has about 26,000 clones; about 90% occur once, and the top ten carry 2.8%. Sequencing was carried out using peripheral blood. The receptors derive from a human donor in a cohort sampled during active COVID-19.

This chain links TRBV2 with TRBJ1-5; possibly TRBD1 for D (5 bases). CDR1 and CDR2 from the germline V gene are SNHLY and FYNNEI. The V and J ends lost 5 bases and 5 bases respectively, with 16 bases between them. This CDR3 has 15 residues. The CDR3 region has the DNA TGTGCCAGCAGTTTGGGCCAGGGTGGCGATCAGCCCCAGCATTTT. It yields the protein CASSLGQGGDQPQHF.

The V and J genes are TRBV7-8 and TRBJ2-7, with 7 bases that match TRBD1. Looked up from germline, CDR1 is SGHVS and CDR2 is FQNEAQ. With V trimmed by 5 bases and J by 1 base, 8 bases remained unmatched. The CDR3 runs to 15 residues. The CDR3 DNA reads as TGTGCCAGCAGCAAGGGGGCAGGGGGTTCCTACGAGCAGTACTTC. This codes for CASSKGAGGSYEQYF.

The V call is TRBV15, the J call TRBJ2-3; possible D gene TRBD2, 7 bases. Trimming removed 0 bases at V and 3 bases at J, with 16 bases between. There are 17 residues in the CDR3. CDR1 and CDR2 (germline): LNHNV, YYDKDF (reference sequence). CDR3: CATSRDVGGGGTDTQYF. CDR3 in DNA: TGTGCCACCAGCAGAGATGTGGGGGGGGGCGGAACAGATACGCAGTATTTT.

This rearrangement joins TRBV2 to TRBJ1-4; 7 bases align to TRBD1. CDR1 and CDR2 (germline): SNHLY, FYNNEI. The CDR3 has 14 residues. V trimming: 6 bases; J trimming: 4 bases; junction bases outside the gene matches: 5. The CDR3 DNA sequence: TGTGCCAGCAGCCAACAGGGGATTAATGAAAAACTGTTTTTT. Its protein is CASSQQGINEKLFF.

This clone was picked up one time. This chain uses TRBV7-8 with TRBJ2-7, with 9 bases that match TRBD1. Germline CDR1 reads SGHVS; CDR2 reads FQNEAQ. This CDR3 has 14 residues. The trim removed 6 bases at V and 1 base at J, leaving 4 bases unmatched. CDR3 DNA: TGTGCCAGCAGTTCCGGGACAGGGTCCTACGAGCAGTACTTC. Translated, it gives CASSSGTGSYEQYF.